Sequencing of this T cell receptor beta chain was carried out in a study of human T cells and chemical hapten exposure. Time point specified: patch test 3, about 24 weeks after DPC sensitization. Treatment described: therapeutic diphenylcyclopropenone sensitization with weekly scalp DPC. V was clipped by 0 bases and J by 5 bases, with 15 bases between them. Germline assignment: CDR1 SGHDN and CDR2 FVKESK. The CDR3 contains 16 residues. The library put unique molecular identifiers onto individual cDNA molecules. TCRdb re-called the RACE reads with MiXCR, one entry per CDR3 protein. The sample includes roughly 89,000 distinct CDR3 sequences, under 13% of them seen just once.

The input for sequencing was whole blood, taken in connection with sensitization to the hapten diphenylcyclopropenone (DPC). The clonotype originates from a young woman with alopecia areata. Some clones in this sample may be carry-over from other donors' samples. The chain recombines TRBV14 with TRBJ2-3; maybe TRBD2 (6 bases). The CDR3 here is CASSQEEWRARDTQYF. Here the CDR3 DNA reads TGTGCCAGCAGCCAAGAGGAGTGGAGGGCCAGAGATACGCAGTATTTT.